These T cell receptor beta chains were read from a single sample in a study of blood T cells in healthy people across ages. TCRdb used MiXCR to reprocess the 5' RACE reads, holding one entry per CDR3 protein. Among about 900,000 distinct CDR3 sequences, 55% to 65% were seen once, and the ten largest hold roughly a quarter. Sequenced material: blood. The receptors here all came from a man aged 25-40 years in good health. The CDR3 runs from the conserved cysteine through the conserved F or W. Each record gives: V gene, D gene, J gene, clone size, CDR3 protein, CDR3 DNA. D genes are given only for firm matches. Clone size is not always given. Where it is, it says once, few, many or a class for expanded clones.

V gene: TRBV24-1
D gene: TRBD1
J gene: TRBJ1-5
clone size: .
CDR3 protein: CATSDSTRQGVDSNQPQHF
CDR3 DNA: TGTGCCACCAGTGATTCGACCAGACAGGGTGTAGATAGCAATCAGCCCCAGCATTTT

V gene: TRBV4-3
D gene: .
J gene: TRBJ2-6
clone size: once
CDR3 protein: CASSQEVATFSGANVLTF
CDR3 DNA: TGCGCCAGCAGCCAAGAGGTGGCCACTTTCTCTGGGGCCAACGTCCTGACTTTC

V gene: TRBV11-3
D gene: .
J gene: TRBJ2-1
clone size: .
CDR3 protein: CASSLNLREQFF
CDR3 DNA: TGTGCCAGCAGCTTAAACCTCAGGGAACAGTTCTTC

V gene: TRBV6-2/TRBV6-3
D gene: .
J gene: TRBJ2-3
clone size: .
CDR3 protein: CASSYSGGGTQYF
CDR3 DNA: TGTGCCAGCAGTTACTCGGGAGGGGGGACGCAGTATTTT

V gene: TRBV7-2
D gene: .
J gene: TRBJ1-1
clone size: .
CDR3 protein: CASSYPGRGAFF
CDR3 DNA: TGTGCCAGCAGCTATCCGGGGCGAGGGGCTTTCTTT

V gene: TRBV28
D gene: TRBD1
J gene: TRBJ2-4
clone size: .
CDR3 protein: CASRRDRLAKNIQYF
CDR3 DNA: TGTGCCAGCAGACGGGACAGACTAGCCAAAAACATTCAGTACTTC

V gene: TRBV4-2
D gene: .
J gene: TRBJ1-2
clone size: .
CDR3 protein: CASSQERDGLYGYTF
CDR3 DNA: TGTGCCAGCAGCCAAGAGCGGGACGGACTATATGGCTACACCTTC

V gene: TRBV15
D gene: .
J gene: TRBJ2-5
clone size: few
CDR3 protein: CATSRMPGTQETQYF
CDR3 DNA: TGTGCCACCAGCAGGATGCCGGGGACTCAAGAGACCCAGTACTTC

V gene: TRBV2
D gene: .
J gene: TRBJ2-1
clone size: few
CDR3 protein: CASMAGGGYNEQFF
CDR3 DNA: TGTGCCAGCATGGCAGGGGGAGGCTACAATGAGCAGTTCTTC

V gene: TRBV20-1
D gene: TRBD1
J gene: TRBJ1-2
clone size: few
CDR3 protein: CSARHRQGSYGYTF
CDR3 DNA: TGCAGTGCTAGACATCGACAGGGAAGCTATGGCTACACCTTC

V gene: TRBV28
D gene: .
J gene: TRBJ1-4
clone size: once
CDR3 protein: CASSMFKGFNEKLFF
CDR3 DNA: TGTGCCAGCAGCATGTTCAAGGGATTTAATGAAAAACTGTTTTTT

V gene: TRBV9
D gene: .
J gene: TRBJ2-7
clone size: .
CDR3 protein: CASSATGSGEQYF
CDR3 DNA: TGTGCCAGCAGCGCAACAGGGTCCGGCGAGCAGTACTTC

V gene: TRBV6-1
D gene: TRBD2
J gene: TRBJ2-7
clone size: .
CDR3 protein: CASSYSGGALYEQYF
CDR3 DNA: TGTGCCAGCAGTTACAGCGGGGGGGCTTTGTACGAGCAGTACTTC

V gene: TRBV5-1
D gene: TRBD1
J gene: TRBJ1-6
clone size: .
CDR3 protein: CASSLPGQGVRNSPLHF
CDR3 DNA: TGCGCCAGCAGCTTGCCGGGACAGGGAGTCAGGAATTCACCCCTCCACTTT

V gene: TRBV20-1
D gene: .
J gene: TRBJ2-7
clone size: .
CDR3 protein: CSASRTGSYEQYF
CDR3 DNA: TGCAGTGCTAGTCGCACGGGCTCCTACGAGCAGTACTTC

V gene: TRBV20-1
D gene: .
J gene: TRBJ1-4
clone size: .
CDR3 protein: CRCGSTNEKLFF
CDR3 DNA: TGCAGATGTGGTTCAACTAATGAAAAACTGTTTTTT

V gene: TRBV6-2/TRBV6-3
D gene: TRBD1
J gene: TRBJ1-5
clone size: .
CDR3 protein: CASRDRGNQPQHF
CDR3 DNA: TGTGCCAGCAGGGACAGGGGAAATCAGCCCCAGCATTTT

V gene: TRBV6-6
D gene: TRBD1
J gene: TRBJ2-1
clone size: once
CDR3 protein: CASSPYRGEQFF
CDR3 DNA: TGTGCCAGCAGTCCCTACAGGGGTGAGCAGTTCTTC

V gene: TRBV28
D gene: TRBD2
J gene: TRBJ2-7
clone size: .
CDR3 protein: CASSPLSGLAAYEQYF
CDR3 DNA: TGTGCCAGCAGTCCTCTCAGTGGACTAGCGGCCTACGAGCAGTACTTC

V gene: TRBV7-9
D gene: .
J gene: TRBJ1-1
clone size: .
CDR3 protein: CASSWSVANTAFF
CDR3 DNA: TGTGCCAGCAGTTGGTCCGTTGCCAATACGGCTTTCTTT

V gene: TRBV12-3/TRBV12-4
D gene: .
J gene: TRBJ1-5
clone size: .
CDR3 protein: CASSPLVGQPQHF
CDR3 DNA: TGTGCCAGCAGTCCCCTTGTGGGTCAGCCCCAGCATTTT

V gene: TRBV4-3
D gene: TRBD2
J gene: TRBJ2-1
clone size: .
CDR3 protein: CASSQAAIAGGLYNEQFF
CDR3 DNA: TGCGCCAGCAGCCAAGCGGCGATAGCGGGGGGGCTCTACAATGAGCAGTTCTTC

V gene: TRBV5-1
D gene: TRBD2
J gene: TRBJ2-3
clone size: few
CDR3 protein: CASSLAPAGEPDTQYF
CDR3 DNA: TGCGCCAGCAGCTTGGCCCCAGCGGGGGAGCCAGATACGCAGTATTTT

V gene: TRBV20-1
D gene: .
J gene: TRBJ2-3
clone size: .
CDR3 protein: CSASGGRGNTQYF
CDR3 DNA: TGCAGTGCTAGCGGGGGCAGAGGGAATACGCAGTATTTT

V gene: TRBV20-1
D gene: TRBD2
J gene: TRBJ2-3
clone size: .
CDR3 protein: CSARSKTGLAGHTAQYF
CDR3 DNA: TGCAGTGCTAGATCCAAGACCGGACTAGCGGGGCACACGGCGCAGTATTTT

V gene: TRBV21-1
D gene: .
J gene: TRBJ1-1
clone size: .
CDR3 protein: CASSSRQGASTEAFF
CDR3 DNA: TGTGCCAGCAGCAGCCGACAGGGGGCTTCCACTGAAGCTTTCTTT

V gene: TRBV4-3
D gene: .
J gene: TRBJ2-3
clone size: .
CDR3 protein: CASSQELAGPTFTDTQYF
CDR3 DNA: TGCGCCAGCAGCCAGGAACTCGCAGGACCCACATTCACAGATACGCAGTATTTT

V gene: TRBV20-1
D gene: .
J gene: TRBJ2-4
clone size: .
CDR3 protein: CSAGGGISYGQYF
CDR3 DNA: TGCAGTGCAGGGGGGGGCATCTCCTACGGGCAGTACTTC

V gene: TRBV4-2
D gene: .
J gene: TRBJ1-2
clone size: .
CDR3 protein: CASSQDIRQVDGYTF
CDR3 DNA: TGTGCCAGCAGCCAAGATATAAGACAGGTTGATGGCTACACCTTC

V gene: TRBV12-3/TRBV12-4
D gene: .
J gene: TRBJ2-7
clone size: .
CDR3 protein: CASRDGWAQTEQYF
CDR3 DNA: TGTGCCAGCAGGGATGGTTGGGCGCAGACAGAGCAGTACTTC

V gene: TRBV6-1
D gene: TRBD1
J gene: TRBJ2-5
clone size: .
CDR3 protein: CASSENPLTGHETQYF
CDR3 DNA: TGTGCCAGCAGTGAAAACCCTCTGACAGGGCACGAGACCCAGTACTTC

V gene: TRBV20-1
D gene: .
J gene: TRBJ2-7
clone size: few
CDR3 protein: CSARTGIYEQYF
CDR3 DNA: TGCAGTGCTAGAACAGGCATCTACGAGCAGTACTTC

V gene: TRBV5-4
D gene: .
J gene: TRBJ2-3
clone size: .
CDR3 protein: CASSRDADSTDTQYF
CDR3 DNA: TGTGCCAGCAGCCGAGACGCAGATAGCACAGATACGCAGTATTTT

V gene: TRBV6-2/TRBV6-3
D gene: TRBD1
J gene: TRBJ1-6
clone size: .
CDR3 protein: CASSSTGTEDYNSPLHF
CDR3 DNA: TGTGCCAGCAGTTCGACCGGGACAGAAGACTATAATTCACCCCTCCACTTT

V gene: TRBV27
D gene: .
J gene: TRBJ1-5
clone size: .
CDR3 protein: CASSYPLDTSNQPQHF
CDR3 DNA: TGTGCCAGCAGTTACCCCCTGGACACTAGCAATCAGCCCCAGCATTTT

V gene: TRBV13
D gene: .
J gene: TRBJ2-7
clone size: .
CDR3 protein: CTSSWTGGSGLEQYF
CDR3 DNA: TGTACCAGCAGCTGGACCGGGGGATCCGGGCTCGAGCAGTACTTC

V gene: TRBV6-5
D gene: TRBD2
J gene: TRBJ2-7
clone size: .
CDR3 protein: CASSPPGGMNEQYF
CDR3 DNA: TGTGCCAGCAGCCCCCCGGGAGGGATGAACGAGCAGTACTTC

V gene: TRBV7-2
D gene: .
J gene: TRBJ2-4
clone size: few
CDR3 protein: CASSSTTVGIQYF
CDR3 DNA: TGTGCCAGCAGCTCGACTACCGTAGGCATTCAGTACTTC

V gene: TRBV28
D gene: TRBD1
J gene: TRBJ1-1
clone size: .
CDR3 protein: CASLPSGQADANTEAFF
CDR3 DNA: TGTGCCAGCCTTCCGTCGGGACAGGCAGATGCTAACACTGAAGCTTTCTTT

V gene: TRBV20-1
D gene: .
J gene: TRBJ1-4
clone size: .
CDR3 protein: CSARVGQGTEKLFF
CDR3 DNA: TGCAGTGCTAGAGTAGGGCAGGGGACCGAAAAACTGTTTTTT

V gene: TRBV6-2/TRBV6-3
D gene: .
J gene: TRBJ1-6
clone size: .
CDR3 protein: CASSYGVTYNSPLHF
CDR3 DNA: TGTGCCAGCAGTTACGGGGTAACCTATAATTCACCCCTCCACTTT

V gene: TRBV9
D gene: .
J gene: TRBJ2-7
clone size: .
CDR3 protein: CASSVAKGPYNEQYF
CDR3 DNA: TGTGCCAGCAGCGTAGCGAAAGGGCCCTACAATGAGCAGTACTTC

V gene: TRBV7-2
D gene: .
J gene: TRBJ1-2
clone size: .
CDR3 protein: CASSLVGRRNGYTF
CDR3 DNA: TGTGCCAGCAGCTTAGTAGGGAGACGGAATGGCTACACCTTC

V gene: TRBV7-9
D gene: TRBD1
J gene: TRBJ1-4
clone size: .
CDR3 protein: CASSPGQSNEKLFF
CDR3 DNA: TGTGCCAGCAGCCCGGGACAGTCGAATGAAAAACTGTTTTTT

V gene: TRBV5-6
D gene: .
J gene: TRBJ1-2
clone size: .
CDR3 protein: CASTFMDRRGYTF
CDR3 DNA: TGTGCCAGCACCTTCATGGACCGACGGGGCTACACCTTC

V gene: TRBV4-3
D gene: .
J gene: TRBJ2-3
clone size: few
CDR3 protein: CASSQDGSTDTQYF
CDR3 DNA: TGCGCCAGCAGCCAAGATGGGAGCACAGATACGCAGTATTTT

V gene: TRBV4-2
D gene: .
J gene: TRBJ2-4
clone size: .
CDR3 protein: CASSRGSPDKSGNIQYF
CDR3 DNA: TGTGCCAGCAGCCGGGGGTCTCCTGACAAATCGGGAAACATTCAGTACTTC

V gene: TRBV9
D gene: .
J gene: TRBJ2-7
clone size: .
CDR3 protein: CASSVVGLSYEQYF
CDR3 DNA: TGTGCCAGCAGCGTAGTCGGGTTGTCCTACGAGCAGTACTTC

V gene: TRBV27
D gene: .
J gene: TRBJ2-7
clone size: .
CDR3 protein: CASSPQVGTGPRINEQYF
CDR3 DNA: TGTGCCAGCAGTCCTCAAGTGGGAACCGGGCCGAGAATCAACGAGCAGTACTTC

V gene: TRBV6-5
D gene: .
J gene: TRBJ2-7
clone size: .
CDR3 protein: CASSYEQGAFEQYF
CDR3 DNA: TGTGCCAGCAGTTACGAGCAGGGTGCCTTCGAGCAGTACTTC

V gene: TRBV24-1
D gene: TRBD1
J gene: TRBJ2-4
clone size: .
CDR3 protein: CATILRQGAWNIQYF
CDR3 DNA: TGTGCCACCATCCTTCGACAGGGGGCTTGGAACATTCAGTACTTC

V gene: TRBV12-3/TRBV12-4
D gene: TRBD1
J gene: TRBJ2-1
clone size: .
CDR3 protein: CASSLVVTGYEQFF
CDR3 DNA: TGTGCCAGCAGTTTAGTCGTGACAGGGTATGAGCAGTTCTTC

V gene: TRBV20-1
D gene: .
J gene: TRBJ2-7
clone size: .
CDR3 protein: CSARNSEQYF
CDR3 DNA: TGCAGTGCTAGAAACAGCGAGCAGTACTTC